This T cell receptor beta chain appears in the sequencing data of a study of blood T cell repertoires in COVID-19. Study members were between about 18 and 95 years old and lived in about two dozen US regions. Cohort placement rested on clinical history that participants reported themselves. Methods used by the authors: It was from reference gene primer amplification that nucleated cell counts were estimated. Generated by immunoSEQ multiplex PCR, the TCRdb table keeps only in-frame clones and is missing some. V and J calls and clone size are those listed in that table; D and trimming were worked out from the DNA. This table holds just over 350,000 clones, roughly 90% found once. The V gene end was trimmed by 4 bases and the J gene end by 12 bases; junction bases not matched to a gene: 8. CDR1 is SGHDT, CDR2 YYEEEE, per germline. The CDR3 is made up of 12 amino acids.

The receptor was derived from a woman between 25 and 40 years old who had recovered from COVID-19. Material for sequencing was PBMCs or T cells enriched from blood (not recorded which). This chain connects TRBV5-6 to TRBJ2-7; 9 nucleotides match TRBD2. CDR3 nucleotides: TGTGCCAGCAGCCCGGGGACTAGCAGATGGTACTTC. Encoded protein: CASSPGTSRWYF.